Listed here is a single T cell receptor beta chain. Libraries were prepared by immunoSEQ multiplex PCR; TCRdb keeps only in-frame clonotypes and omits some of them. The sample contains approximately 170,000 clones, less than 90% of which appear only once. These data originate in a study of blood T cell repertoires in COVID-19. This CDR3 region has 10 residues. CDR1 and CDR2 (germline): SQVTM, ANQGSEA. V gave up 4 bases and J gave up 7 bases, with 7 bases separating them. The study assigned cohorts using participant-reported clinical history. V usage is TRBV29-1 and J usage is TRBJ2-5; no clear D gene. The TCR originated in a woman aged 45 to 65 who had recovered from COVID-19. The sequenced sample was PBMCs or T cells enriched from blood (not recorded which). The CDR3 region has the DNA TGCAGCGTTGTAGCATCGACCCAGTACTTC. Amino acids: CSVVASTQYF.